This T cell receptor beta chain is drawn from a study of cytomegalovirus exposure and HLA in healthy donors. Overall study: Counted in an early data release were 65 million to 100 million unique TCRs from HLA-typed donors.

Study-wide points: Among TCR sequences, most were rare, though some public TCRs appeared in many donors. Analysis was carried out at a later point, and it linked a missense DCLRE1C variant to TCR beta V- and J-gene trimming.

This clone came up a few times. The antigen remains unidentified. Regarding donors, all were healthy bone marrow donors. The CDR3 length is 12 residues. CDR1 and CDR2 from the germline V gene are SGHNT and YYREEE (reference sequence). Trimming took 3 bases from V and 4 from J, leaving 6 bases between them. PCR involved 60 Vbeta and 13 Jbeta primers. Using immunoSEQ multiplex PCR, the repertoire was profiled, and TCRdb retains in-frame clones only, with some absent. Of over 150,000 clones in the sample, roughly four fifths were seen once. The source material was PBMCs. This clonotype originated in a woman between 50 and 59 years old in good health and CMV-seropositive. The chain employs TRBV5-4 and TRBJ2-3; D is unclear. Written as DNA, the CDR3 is TGTGCCAGCAGCTCCCGGTCAGATACGCAGTATTTT. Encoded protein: CASSSRSDTQYF.